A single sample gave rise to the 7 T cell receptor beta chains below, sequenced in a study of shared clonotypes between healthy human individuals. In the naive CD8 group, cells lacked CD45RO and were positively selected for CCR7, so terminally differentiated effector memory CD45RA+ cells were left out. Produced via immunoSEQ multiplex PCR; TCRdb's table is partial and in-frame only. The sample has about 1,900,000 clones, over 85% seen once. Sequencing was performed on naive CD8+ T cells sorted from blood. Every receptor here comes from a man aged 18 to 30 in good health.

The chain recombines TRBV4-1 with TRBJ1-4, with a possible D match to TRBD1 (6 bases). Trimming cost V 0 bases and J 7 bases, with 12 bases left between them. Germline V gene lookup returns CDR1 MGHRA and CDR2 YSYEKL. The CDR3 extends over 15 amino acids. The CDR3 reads CASSQDGTRGEKLFF. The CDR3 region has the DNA TGCGCCAGCAGCCAAGATGGGACAAGGGGTGAAAAACTGTTTTTT.

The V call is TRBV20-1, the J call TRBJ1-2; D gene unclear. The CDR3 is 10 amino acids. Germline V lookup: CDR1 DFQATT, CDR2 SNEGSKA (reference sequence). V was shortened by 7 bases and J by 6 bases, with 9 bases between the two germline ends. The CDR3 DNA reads TGCAGTGGCCTGGAGAATGGCTACACCTTC. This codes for CSGLENGYTF.

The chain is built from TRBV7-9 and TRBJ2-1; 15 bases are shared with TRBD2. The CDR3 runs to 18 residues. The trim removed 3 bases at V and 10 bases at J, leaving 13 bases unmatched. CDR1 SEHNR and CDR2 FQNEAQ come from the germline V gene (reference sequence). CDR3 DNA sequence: TGTGCCAGCAGCTTTGGACTAGCGGGAGGGCCAATACAAAACGAGCAGTTCTTC. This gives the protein CASSFGLAGGPIQNEQFF.

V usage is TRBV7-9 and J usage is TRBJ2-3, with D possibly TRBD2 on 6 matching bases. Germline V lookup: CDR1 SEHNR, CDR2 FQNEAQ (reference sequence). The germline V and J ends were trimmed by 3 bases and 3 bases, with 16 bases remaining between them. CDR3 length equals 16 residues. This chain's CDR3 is CASSFSWGVETDTQYF. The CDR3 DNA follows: TGTGCCAGCAGCTTCTCTTGGGGGGTAGAGACAGATACGCAGTATTTT.

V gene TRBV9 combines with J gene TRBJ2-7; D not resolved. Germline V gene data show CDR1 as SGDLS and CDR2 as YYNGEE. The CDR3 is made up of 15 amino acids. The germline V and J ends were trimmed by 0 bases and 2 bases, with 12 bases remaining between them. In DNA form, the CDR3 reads TGTGCCAGCAGCGTAGAACGGAACAGAGCCTACGAGCAGTACTTC. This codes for CASSVERNRAYEQYF.

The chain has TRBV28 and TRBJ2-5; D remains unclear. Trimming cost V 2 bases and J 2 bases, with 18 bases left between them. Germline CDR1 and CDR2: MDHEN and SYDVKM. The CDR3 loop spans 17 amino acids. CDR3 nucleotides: TGTGCCAGCAGTTTAACGGCAGCCGCCCTCAATCAAGAGACCCAGTACTTC. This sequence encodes CASSLTAAALNQETQYF.

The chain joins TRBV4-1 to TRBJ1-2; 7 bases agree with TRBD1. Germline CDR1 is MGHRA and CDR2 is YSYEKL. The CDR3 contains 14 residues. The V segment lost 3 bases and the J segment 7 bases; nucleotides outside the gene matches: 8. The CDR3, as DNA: TGCGCCAGCAGCCAGCCCGGACAGGTGGTTGGCTACACCTTC. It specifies CASSQPGQVVGYTF.